Here is one T cell receptor beta chain with its context. Its antigen is unknown. These data belong to a study of OX40 agonist ivuxolimab in advanced cancers. Study-wide results and caveats: Some of the nonresponding patients also showed low levels of normalized T-cell clonal expansion. Expanded clones belonging to CD8+ T cells outnumbered, on average, those of CD4+.

Produced via immunoSEQ multiplex PCR; TCRdb's table is partial and in-frame only. Among about 20,000 clones listed, 70% to 85% were seen once. This specimen consisted of CD4+ or CD8+ T cells sorted from blood, obtained in a trial of the OX40 agonist ivuxolimab. This TCR derives from an adult with an advanced solid tumor such as melanoma, head and neck, liver or kidney cancer.

The CDR3 coding sequence is TGTGCCAGCAGCTCGACAGCGAACACCGGGGAGCTGTTTTTT. Translated: CASSSTANTGELFF. The V gene is TRBV7-7, the J gene TRBJ2-2, with D possibly TRBD1 on 5 matching bases. With 4 bases removed from V and 0 bases from J, the gap between germline ends came to 6 bases. The CDR3 is 14 residues long. CDR1 and CDR2 (germline): SSHAT, FNYEAQ (reference sequence). Combining the CDR3 with reference TRBV7-7 and TRBJ2-2 gives the whole variable domain GAGVSQSPRYKVTKRGQDVTLRCDPISSHATLYWYQQALGQGPEFLTYFNYEAQPDKSGLPSDRFSAERPEGSISTLTIQRTEQRDSAMYRCASSSTANTGELFFGEGSRLTVL.